This TCR beta chain was sequenced for a study of HIV-infected patients and healthy controls. Approximately 500 ng RNA was reverse transcribed with alpha and beta constant-region primers. Alpha and beta chain libraries were made separately by chain-specific third strand synthesis with multiplexing indices. TCRdb itself ran the 5' RACE reads through MiXCR, one entry per CDR3 protein. This sample has around 8,600 distinct CDR3 sequences; 6.7% occur once, and the top ten carry 20% to 25%. This clonotype was seen a few times. This beta chain represents an off-target read in a library built for alpha chains; its size is of limited meaning. The germline V gene encodes CDR1 MNHEY and CDR2 SVGEGT. The V and J ends lost 5 bases and 7 bases respectively, with 12 bases between them. The CDR3 contains 12 residues. Follow-up blood was drawn about 14 weeks, roughly three months, after antiretroviral therapy began. Whole blood was used without fractionation, so all unsorted peripheral T cells were included.

The chain joins TRBV6-2 or TRBV6-3 to TRBJ2-7; unclear D gene. The clonotype was recovered from an adult with HIV infection. The sample consisted of blood, taken during antiretroviral therapy. The CDR3 sequence is CASSRTLGEQYF. CDR3 nucleotide sequence: TGTGCCAGCAGTCGGACCCTGGGGGAGCAGTACTTC.